A selection of T cell receptor beta chains follows, all from one sample in a study of cytomegalovirus exposure and HLA in healthy donors. The method was immunoSEQ multiplex PCR; TCRdb's version includes in-frame clones alone and lacks a portion of them. The sample has about 62,000 clones, 75% seen once. The specimen sequenced was PBMCs. These TCRs come from a man in his sixties in good health and CMV-seropositive. Each CDR3 is given with its conserved first and last residue. Each record gives: clone size, V gene, D gene, J gene, CDR3 protein, CDR3 DNA. The D gene is left open where the match is weak. Expanded clones get a size class; other rows say once, few or many, or leave the size out.

-	TRBV5-1	-	TRBJ1-1	CASSLMDSSGGTEAFF	TGCGCCAGCAGCTTAATGGATAGCTCAGGAGGCACTGAAGCTTTCTTT
-	TRBV29-1	-	TRBJ2-1	CSVERNEQFF	TGCAGCGTTGAGAGGAATGAGCAGTTCTTC
-	TRBV6-6	-	TRBJ1-5	CASSYSTSNQPQHF	TGTGCCAGCAGTTACTCGACATCCAATCAGCCCCAGCATTTT
-	TRBV10-2	-	TRBJ1-1	CASSTFGQINEAFF	TGCGCCAGCAGTACTTTTGGACAGATTAATGAAGCTTTCTTT
-	TRBV10-2	TRBD2	TRBJ2-1	CASSESLTPGGYNEQFF	TGCGCCAGCAGTGAGTCACTCACCCCCGGGGGGTACAATGAGCAGTTCTTC
-	TRBV11-3	-	TRBJ1-1	CASSFSMNTEAFF	TGTGCCAGCAGCTTTTCAATGAACACTGAAGCTTTCTTT
-	TRBV6-4	TRBD2	TRBJ2-1	CASSYTAGVGNEQFF	TGTGCCAGCAGTTATACAGCGGGAGTTGGCAATGAGCAGTTCTTC
-	TRBV6-1	-	TRBJ2-2	CASSAIGGATGELFF	TGTGCCAGCAGTGCGATCGGGGGAGCTACCGGGGAGCTGTTTTTT
-	TRBV10-2	-	TRBJ2-7	CASSTNPGARLF	TGCGCCAGCAGTACCAACCCAGGGGCCCGATTGTTC
-	TRBV7-2	-	TRBJ2-1	CASSLFEGEQFF	TGTGCCAGCAGCTTATTTGAGGGTGAGCAGTTCTTC
-	TRBV5-8	-	TRBJ1-5	CASSLRGYQPQHF	TGTGCCAGCAGCTTGAGGGGTTATCAGCCCCAGCATTTT
once	TRBV6-1	TRBD1	TRBJ1-5	CASSPGQTYQPQHF	TGTGCCAGCAGTCCGGGACAGACTTATCAGCCCCAGCATTTT
-	TRBV9	TRBD2	TRBJ2-1	CASSVVAGSTYNEQFF	TGTGCCAGCAGCGTAGTAGCGGGGTCTACCTACAATGAGCAGTTCTTC
-	TRBV10-3	TRBD2	TRBJ2-7	CAISGGAGVTTLYEQYF	TGTGCCATCAGTGGGGGTGCGGGGGTCACAACTCTCTACGAGCAGTACTTC
few	TRBV6-1	TRBD2	TRBJ2-3	CASSEVLAGANTQYF	TGTGCCAGCAGTGAAGTACTAGCGGGAGCCAACACGCAGTATTTT
-	TRBV4-1	TRBD2	TRBJ2-4	CASSTEGGAGAKNIQYF	TGCGCCAGCAGCACCGAGGGAGGGGCGGGGGCCAAAAACATTCAGTACTTC
-	TRBV5-6	TRBD1	TRBJ2-7	CASSATGLLHEQYF	TGTGCCAGCAGCGCGACAGGGTTGTTGCACGAGCAGTACTTC
-	TRBV19	-	TRBJ2-7	CASARGGAGSSEQYF	TGTGCCAGCGCGAGAGGAGGCGCCGGGTCGTCCGAGCAGTACTTC
-	TRBV6-6	TRBD2	TRBJ2-3	CASSYGGVSTDTQYF	TGTGCCAGCAGTTACGGGGGGGTTAGCACAGATACGCAGTATTTT
-	TRBV11-2	TRBD2	TRBJ2-1	CASSLVTSGGAFEQFF	TGTGCCAGCAGCTTAGTGACTAGCGGGGGGGCCTTTGAGCAGTTCTTC
-	TRBV5-3	TRBD1	TRBJ2-1	CARSLGDRGLNNEQFF	TGTGCCAGAAGCTTGGGGGACAGGGGGCTAAACAATGAGCAGTTCTTC
few	TRBV4-2	-	TRBJ1-6	CASSQDQLLGHSSYNSPLHF	TGTGCCAGCAGCCAAGATCAGCTCCTCGGACACTCATCCTATAATTCACCCCTCCACTTT
-	TRBV7-2	-	TRBJ2-2	CASSLAGGNTGELFF	TGTGCCAGCAGCTTAGCGGGAGGAAACACCGGGGAGCTGTTTTTT
-	TRBV21-1	-	TRBJ2-5	CASSFWTGCKKTQYF	TGTGCCAGCAGCTTTTGGACTGGGTGTAAAAAGACCCAGTACTTC
-	TRBV5-1	-	TRBJ1-5	CASRRDSNQPQHF	TGCGCCAGCAGGAGGGATAGCAATCAGCCCCAGCATTTT
-	TRBV19	TRBD2	TRBJ2-3	CASSSRSGLAGGTFWGDTQYF	TGTGCCAGTAGTTCCCGGTCGGGACTAGCGGGGGGCACGTTTTGGGGAGATACGCAGTATTTT
few	TRBV7-8	-	TRBJ1-3	CASSPGGSRSGNTIYF	TGTGCCAGCAGCCCGGGGGGTTCACGCTCTGGAAACACCATATATTTT
-	TRBV6-5	-	TRBJ2-1	CASRDSPYNEQFF	TGTGCCAGCAGGGACAGTCCCTACAATGAGCAGTTCTTC
-	TRBV29-1	-	TRBJ1-1	CSVEGGNTEAFF	TGCAGCGTTGAGGGAGGAAACACTGAAGCTTTCTTT
-	TRBV5-5	TRBD2	TRBJ2-3	CASSLFQTSGRDTQYF	TGTGCCAGCAGCTTGTTCCAGACTAGCGGGAGAGATACGCAGTATTTT
few	TRBV5-1	TRBD2	TRBJ2-3	CASSWGTSGADTQYF	TGCGCCAGCAGCTGGGGGACTAGCGGGGCAGATACGCAGTATTTT
once	TRBV5-6	TRBD1	TRBJ1-2	CASSPDNTGTGRTYYGYTF	TGTGCCAGCAGCCCTGACAACACCGGGACAGGGAGAACCTACTATGGCTACACCTTC
-	TRBV5-6	TRBD1	TRBJ1-2	CASSFGGQGLGGYTF	TGTGCCAGCAGCTTTGGAGGACAGGGGTTAGGAGGCTACACCTTC
-	TRBV5-1	TRBD1	TRBJ1-1	CASQTGQVNTEAFF	TGCGCCAGCCAAACCGGACAGGTGAATACTGAAGCTTTCTTT
-	TRBV10-1	TRBD2	TRBJ2-3	CASSSSRVSGRITDTQYF	TGCGCCAGCAGCTCATCGAGGGTAAGCGGGAGGATCACAGATACGCAGTATTTT
-	TRBV6-5	TRBD1	TRBJ2-7	CASSSRRDRYEQYF	TGTGCCAGCAGTTCGCGAAGGGACAGATACGAGCAGTACTTC
-	TRBV5-4	-	TRBJ1-2	CASSSSGGHGSGYTF	TGTGCCAGCAGCTCCTCGGGAGGGCACGGGAGTGGCTACACCTTC
-	TRBV5-1	TRBD1	TRBJ2-1	CASSLRSGGSYNEQFF	TGCGCCAGCAGCTTGAGGTCAGGGGGCTCGTACAATGAGCAGTTCTTC
-	TRBV7-6	-	TRBJ1-1	CASSLNSGGVTEAFF	TGTGCCAGCAGCTTAAATTCCGGGGGTGTAACTGAAGCTTTCTTT
-	TRBV4-1	-	TRBJ1-1	CASSQEQGMNTEAFF	TGCGCCAGCAGCCAAGAGCAGGGGATGAACACTGAAGCTTTCTTT
-	TRBV2	-	TRBJ2-5	CASLSTGPYQETQYF	TGTGCCAGTCTAAGCACAGGCCCCTATCAAGAGACCCAGTACTTC
-	TRBV4-1	-	TRBJ2-7	CASSQDTVKLYEQYF	TGCGCCAGCAGCCAAGATACGGTCAAACTCTACGAGCAGTACTTC
-	TRBV21-1	-	TRBJ2-4	CASSPGSPLAKNIQYF	TGTGCCAGCAGCCCAGGATCGCCCTTAGCCAAAAACATTCAGTACTTC
-	TRBV19	-	TRBJ1-1	CASRYNTEAFF	TGTGCCAGCAGGTATAACACTGAAGCTTTCTTT
-	TRBV5-4	TRBD2	TRBJ2-1	CASSPGAGGAYNEQFF	TGTGCCAGCAGCCCAGGGGCGGGAGGGGCCTACAATGAGCAGTTCTTC
-	TRBV6-5	-	TRBJ2-7	CASSLSWQSYEQYF	TGTGCCAGCAGTTTATCGTGGCAGTCCTACGAGCAGTACTTC
-	TRBV5-1	-	TRBJ2-7	CANPLTGVYEQYF	TGCGCCAACCCACTGACAGGAGTCTACGAGCAGTACTTC
few	TRBV4-2	TRBD2	TRBJ2-3	CASSAGLAGGSDTQYF	TGTGCCAGCAGCGCCGGACTAGCGGGGGGCTCTGATACGCAGTATTTT
-	TRBV6-1	TRBD1	TRBJ2-1	CASSEGLGEIRQGRWLDEQFF	TGTGCCAGCAGTGAAGGTTTGGGTGAGATCAGACAGGGGCGGTGGTTGGATGAGCAGTTCTTC
-	TRBV10-3	TRBD1	TRBJ1-2	CAISFTGVGDGYTF	TGTGCCATCAGTTTTACAGGGGTGGGAGATGGCTACACCTTC
-	TRBV6-5	-	TRBJ2-3	CASSYRRSTDTQYF	TGTGCCAGCAGTTACAGGCGGAGCACAGATACGCAGTATTTT
-	TRBV5-8	-	TRBJ2-3	CASSFLSDTQYF	TGTGCCAGCAGCTTTCTATCAGATACGCAGTATTTT
-	TRBV6-6	-	TRBJ1-4	CASMGGEKLFF	TGTGCCAGCATGGGGGGTGAAAAACTGTTTTTT
-	TRBV5-1	-	TRBJ1-1	CASSLDRIMNTEAFF	TGCGCCAGCAGCTTGGACAGGATCATGAACACTGAAGCTTTCTTT